Below are 8 T cell receptor beta chains sequenced from a single sample in a study of T cell changes during pregnancy in multiple sclerosis. Sequencing was performed with immunoSEQ multiplex PCR; in TCRdb, only in-frame clones are kept and a portion is missing. The sample shows approximately 120,000 clones, 90% to 96% of them seen only once. Sequenced material: peripheral blood, taken after pregnancy. These receptors were collected from a female donor with multiple sclerosis, enrolled in a pregnancy study.

J is TRBJ2-7 and V is TRBV6-1; the match to TRBD2 covers 9 bases. V gave up 6 bases and J gave up 3 bases; unmatched junction bases: 3. CDR3 length: 13 amino acids. From germline, CDR1 is MNHNS and CDR2 SASEGT. As DNA, the CDR3 is TGTGCCAGCAGCAGGACTAGCGTCTACGAGCAGTACTTC. It codes for CASSRTSVYEQYF.

V is TRBV7-3 and J is TRBJ2-3; 7 bases map to TRBD1. The CDR3 is made up of 15 amino acids. V gave up 5 bases and J gave up 4 bases; unmatched junction bases: 9. Looked up from germline, CDR1 is SGHTA and CDR2 is FQGTGA. The CDR3 region is CASSPIGGDADTQYF. CDR3 in DNA: TGTGCCAGCAGCCCCATAGGGGGCGACGCAGATACGCAGTATTTT.

Turning to this clone: Other DNA sequences in this sample translate to the same CDR3. The chain has TRBV27 and TRBJ2-1, with D hard to call. V lost 0 bases to trimming and J lost 1 base, with 7 bases between them. CDR3 length: 15 amino acids. The V gene's germline CDR1 is MNHEY and CDR2 SMNVEV (reference sequence). The CDR3: CASSLSGSSYNEQFF. In nucleotides, the CDR3 is TGTGCCAGCAGTTTATCGGGCAGTTCCTACAATGAGCAGTTCTTC.

The chain uses TRBV5-6 and TRBJ1-3; D unclear. This CDR3 is built from 14 residues. Trimming removed 3 bases from V and 0 bases from J, with 7 bases in between. Germline assignment: CDR1 SGHDT and CDR2 YYEEEE. DNA for the CDR3: TGTGCCAGCAGCTATCTCTTCTCTGGAAACACCATATATTTT. Amino acids: CASSYLFSGNTIYF.

The J gene is TRBJ2-5, the V gene TRBV28; TRBD2 aligns across 8 bases. Germline loops: CDR1 MDHEN, CDR2 SYDVKM. The V gene end was trimmed by 4 bases and the J gene end by 0 bases; junction bases not matched to a gene: 13. The CDR3 runs to 18 residues. The CDR3 sequence is CASSSAVLAGENQETQYF. The CDR3, as DNA: TGTGCCAGCAGTTCCGCGGTCCTAGCGGGCGAGAACCAAGAGACCCAGTACTTC. Filled out from reference TRBV28 and TRBJ2-5, the complete variable domain reads DVKVTQSSRYLVKRTGEKVFLECVQDMDHENMFWYRQDPGLGLRLIYFSYDVKMKEKGDIPEGYSVSREKKERFSLILESASTNQTSMYLCASSSAVLAGENQETQYFGPGTRLLVL.

This clone showed up just a few times. The chain employs TRBV5-5 and TRBJ2-2; TRBD2 is a possible D gene (5 bases). Trimming took 5 bases from V and 4 from J, leaving 18 bases between them. The CDR3 consists of 16 residues. Germline V lookup: CDR1 SGHKS, CDR2 YYEKEE (reference sequence). CDR3 amino acids: CASRPRISGITGELFF. CDR3 nucleotides: TGTGCCAGCAGACCCAGGATATCGGGAATCACCGGGGAGCTGTTTTTT.

The chain is built from TRBV5-6 and TRBJ1-3; no clear D gene. V dropped 0 bases and J dropped 0 bases, with 10 bases sitting between them. The germline V gene encodes CDR1 SGHDT and CDR2 YYEEEE. This CDR3 contains 16 residues. CDR3 bases: TGTGCCAGCAGCTTGGCCGGTAGAGACTCTGGAAACACCATATATTTT. Residues: CASSLAGRDSGNTIYF.

This rearrangement joins TRBV9 to TRBJ2-1; no clear D gene. The V and J ends lost 0 bases and 0 bases respectively, with 7 bases between them. The CDR3 contains 15 residues. From germline, CDR1 is SGDLS and CDR2 YYNGEE. The CDR3 reads CASSVEASSYNEQFF. In nucleotides, the CDR3 is TGTGCCAGCAGCGTAGAAGCGAGCTCCTACAATGAGCAGTTCTTC.